The sequence of this T cell receptor (beta chain) was determined in a study of blood T cell repertoires in COVID-19. Background on the study: Material from acute and convalescent COVID-19 was sourced from the United States, Italy and Spain. T cells, B-cell-depleted T cells, or PBMCs supplied cDNA or gDNA.

The V end lost 2 bases, the J end lost 7 bases, and 9 bases lay between the germline ends. The CDR3 consists of 13 residues. CDR1 SGHTA and CDR2 FQGNSA come from the germline V gene. Methods used by the authors: Amplification of reference gene primers was used by the study to estimate nucleated cell counts. Generated by immunoSEQ multiplex PCR, the TCRdb table keeps only in-frame clones and is missing some. That table is the source of V, J and clone size, and D and trimming were worked out from the DNA. Here the sample spans some 200,000 clones, around 86% being singletons. The clonotype originates from a man at least 80 years old with acute or convalescent COVID-19. Sample: peripheral blood. The chain links TRBV7-2 to TRBJ1-5, with D unclear. The CDR3 is CASSLTAEQPQHF. The CDR3 DNA reads TGTGCCAGCAGCTTAACCGCGGAGCAGCCCCAGCATTTT.